The source of this TCR beta chain is a study of control samples from healthy donors and cancer patients. TCRdb's table, derived via immunoSEQ multiplex PCR, lists solely in-frame clones and lacks some. Among about 75,000 clones, roughly 94% were seen once, and the ten largest hold about 6%. Germline assignment: CDR1 KGHSH and CDR2 LQKENI. V was cut by 6 bases and J by 7 bases, with 16 bases left in between. CDR3 length: 15 amino acids. The V and J genes are TRBV18 and TRBJ1-6; D might be TRBD1 (5 bases). The sequencing sample was made of blood. The origin of this receptor is a woman between 35 and 50 years old in good health. CDR3 DNA sequence: TGTGCCAGCTCCACAAGGGGTGCACGGAATTCACCCCTCCACTTT. It specifies CASSTRGARNSPLHF.